This TCR beta chain is from a study of blood T cell repertoires in COVID-19. Study context: COVID-19 samples, acute and convalescent, were from the United States, Italy and Spain. PBMCs, B-cell-depleted T cells, or T cells were the source of the cDNA or gDNA that made up the material.

The trim removed 1 base at V and 7 bases at J, leaving 6 bases unmatched. CDR1 is SGHKS, CDR2 YYEKEE, per germline (reference sequence). There are 16 residues in the CDR3. In the original processing: For nucleated cells, counts were estimated from reference gene primer amplification. Assay used: immunoSEQ multiplex PCR; TCRdb lists only in-frame clones, some missing. V, J and clone size are those of that table, while D and trimming were read from the DNA. In the table there are about 190,000 clones, roughly 87% of which are singletons. This chain links TRBV5-5 with TRBJ1-6; 9 positions match TRBD1. The sequence was obtained from a woman aged 40 to 50 with acute or convalescent COVID-19. Source material: peripheral blood. This CDR3 reads CASSLSIQGANSPLHF. The CDR3, as DNA: TGTGCCAGCAGCTTGAGTATACAGGGGGCGAATTCACCCCTCCACTTT.